This TCR beta chain was sequenced for a study of esophageal squamous cell carcinoma under preoperative chemotherapy. Study results and limitations: After treatment, tumor-infiltrating lymphocytes seemed to come partly from incoming peripheral T cells, not only local changes. Paclitaxel-nedaplatin therapy caused immediate, substantial clonotype frequency changes.

A word on this clonotype: Its target is not known.

Time point described: after preoperative PTX-NDP chemotherapy. Before surgery, patients were given preoperative paclitaxel-nedaplatin chemotherapy. MiXCR, run by TCRdb on the PCR reads, gives a single entry per CDR3 protein. The sample records 30,000 or so distinct CDR3 sequences, around 49% being singletons. CDR3 length: 16 amino acids. This sample was obtained from a patient given preoperative chemotherapy. V usage is TRBV12-3 or TRBV12-4 and J usage is TRBJ2-3; a possible D gene is TRBD1 (6 bases). The last part of the DNA fits TRBJ2-4 better; the J call may be wrong. The sequence came from a human donor with esophageal squamous cell carcinoma. The donor label of this sample is uncertain. The CDR3 reads CASRTTGVGATDIQYF. The CDR3 DNA follows: TGTGCCAGCCGTACTACGGGCGTGGGGGCCACAGACATTCAGTACTTC.